This T cell receptor beta chain came from a study of OX40 agonist ivuxolimab in advanced cancers. Study context: All patients had ivuxolimab intravenously every 2 weeks at 0.01 to 10 mg/kg.

The study's findings and limits: Undetermined was the antigen specificity of the expanded peripheral T cells.

Sequenced by immunoSEQ multiplex PCR; TCRdb stores in-frame clones only, minus some. The sample has about 83,000 clones, 70% to 85% seen once. With respect to this clone: The antigen remains unidentified.

Germline values: CDR1 SGHRS, CDR2 YFSETQ. The J segment lost 1 base and the V segment lost 4 bases, leaving 8 bases of the junction unmatched. The CDR3 has 18 amino acids. The starting material was CD4+ or CD8+ T cells sorted from blood, obtained in a trial of the OX40 agonist ivuxolimab. This sequence was found in an adult with an advanced solid tumor such as melanoma, head and neck, liver or kidney cancer. The chain is built from TRBV5-1 and TRBJ2-2; 12 nucleotides agree with TRBD2. The CDR3 loop is CASSPGLAGRLNTGELFF. In DNA, the CDR3 is TGCGCCAGCAGCCCTGGACTAGCGGGGCGTCTGAACACCGGGGAGCTGTTTTTT.